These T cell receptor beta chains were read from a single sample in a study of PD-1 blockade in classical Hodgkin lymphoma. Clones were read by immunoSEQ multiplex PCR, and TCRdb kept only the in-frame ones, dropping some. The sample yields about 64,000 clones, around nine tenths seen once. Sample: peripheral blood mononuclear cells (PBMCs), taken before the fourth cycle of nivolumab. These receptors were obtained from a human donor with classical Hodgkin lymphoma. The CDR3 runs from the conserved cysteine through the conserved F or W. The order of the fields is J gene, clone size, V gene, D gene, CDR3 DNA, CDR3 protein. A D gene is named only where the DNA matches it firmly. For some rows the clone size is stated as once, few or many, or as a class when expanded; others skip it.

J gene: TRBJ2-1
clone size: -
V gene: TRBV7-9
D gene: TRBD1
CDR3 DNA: TGTGCCAGCAGCTCCAGGACAGGGATGAATGAGCAGTTCTTC
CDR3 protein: CASSSRTGMNEQFF

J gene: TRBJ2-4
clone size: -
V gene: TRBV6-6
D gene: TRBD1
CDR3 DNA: TGTGCCAGCAGTTACTCGTCGGGACAGGGCAGAAACATTCAGTACTTC
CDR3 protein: CASSYSSGQGRNIQYF

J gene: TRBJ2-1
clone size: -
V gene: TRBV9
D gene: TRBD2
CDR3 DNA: TGTGCCAGCAGCGAACGGGGGGGTTACAATGAGCAGTTCTTC
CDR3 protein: CASSERGGYNEQFF

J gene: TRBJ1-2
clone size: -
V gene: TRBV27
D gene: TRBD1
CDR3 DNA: TGTGCCAGCAGAGCCGGGACAGAAATTATCTATGGCTACACCTTC
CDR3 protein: CASRAGTEIIYGYTF

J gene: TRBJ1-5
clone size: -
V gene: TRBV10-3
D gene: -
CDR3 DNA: TGTGCCATCAGTGGCCGGGGTCAGCCCCAGCATTTT
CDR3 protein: CAISGRGQPQHF

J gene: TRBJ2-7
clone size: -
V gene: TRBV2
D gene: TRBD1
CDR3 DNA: TGTGCCAGCAGTGAATTGAGTCCGGGACAGGGTTACGAGCAGTACTTC
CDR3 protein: CASSELSPGQGYEQYF

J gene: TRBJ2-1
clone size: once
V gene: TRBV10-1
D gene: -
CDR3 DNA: TGCGCCAGCAGTGAGTCATTTGGGTCCGGCCAAAAGCCGAATGAGCAGTTCTTC
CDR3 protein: CASSESFGSGQKPNEQFF

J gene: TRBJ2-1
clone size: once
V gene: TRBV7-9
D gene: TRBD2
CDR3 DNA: TGTGCCAGCAGCAACGCGGGGGGCCTGTACAATGAGCAGTTCTTC
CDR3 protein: CASSNAGGLYNEQFF

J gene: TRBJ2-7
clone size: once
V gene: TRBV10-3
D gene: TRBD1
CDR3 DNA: TGTGCCGTCAGCCCGGGACAGGGGGCGGTAGAGCAGTACTTC
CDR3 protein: CAVSPGQGAVEQYF

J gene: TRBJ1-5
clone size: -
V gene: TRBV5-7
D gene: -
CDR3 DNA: TGTGCCAGCAGCTACCCCGGCGCGGTTAGCAATCAGCCCCAGCATTTT
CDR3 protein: CASSYPGAVSNQPQHF

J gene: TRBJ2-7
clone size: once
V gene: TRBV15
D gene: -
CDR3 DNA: TGTGCCACCAGCTGGGGACACGGGACCTACGAGCAGTACTTC
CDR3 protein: CATSWGHGTYEQYF

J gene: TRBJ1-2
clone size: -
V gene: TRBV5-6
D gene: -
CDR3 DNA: TGTGCCAGCAGTCCGGGAAACTATGGCTACACCTTC
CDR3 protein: CASSPGNYGYTF

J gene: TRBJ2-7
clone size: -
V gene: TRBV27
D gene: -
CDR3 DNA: TGTGCCAGCAGTTTATCGTTAGACGGGTCAGGGTCTCTCTACGAGCAGTACTTC
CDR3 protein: CASSLSLDGSGSLYEQYF

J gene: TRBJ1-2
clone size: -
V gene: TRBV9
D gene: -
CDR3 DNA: TGTGCCAGCAGCTTAAACATAGGGGGTGGCTACACCTTC
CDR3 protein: CASSLNIGGGYTF

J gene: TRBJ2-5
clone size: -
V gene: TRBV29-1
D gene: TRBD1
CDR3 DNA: TGCAGCGTTTGGACAGGGGGCGTGGAGACCCAGTACTTC
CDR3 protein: CSVWTGGVETQYF

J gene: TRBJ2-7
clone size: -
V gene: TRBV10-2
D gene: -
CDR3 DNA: TGCGCCAGCAGTGAGGAGGGGCCATCCTACGAGCAGTACTTC
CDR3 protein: CASSEEGPSYEQYF

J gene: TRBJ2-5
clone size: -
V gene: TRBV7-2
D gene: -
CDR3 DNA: TGTGCCAGCAGCGCAGACGGGAGCTGGGGAAGGACCCAGTACTTC
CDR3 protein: CASSADGSWGRTQYF

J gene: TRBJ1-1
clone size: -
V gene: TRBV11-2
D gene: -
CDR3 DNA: TGTGCCAGCAGCTTAGCAGCGGGACATACTGAAGCTTTCTTT
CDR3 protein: CASSLAAGHTEAFF

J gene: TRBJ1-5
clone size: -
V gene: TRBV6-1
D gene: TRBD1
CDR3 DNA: TGTGCCAGCGCTGGGGACAGGGCAATTCCGCCCCAGCATTTT
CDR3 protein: CASAGDRAIPPQHF

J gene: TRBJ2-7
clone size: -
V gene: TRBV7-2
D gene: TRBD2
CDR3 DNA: TGTGCCAGCAGCTTTTCTAGCGGGAGGTACGAGCAGTACTTC
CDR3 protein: CASSFSSGRYEQYF

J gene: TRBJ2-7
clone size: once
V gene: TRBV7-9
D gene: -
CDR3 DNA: TGTGCCAGCAGCGTCCTAGCTGGGGCCGAGCAGTACTTC
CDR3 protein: CASSVLAGAEQYF

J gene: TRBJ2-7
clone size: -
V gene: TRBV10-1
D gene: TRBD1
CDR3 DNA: TGCGCCAGCAGTTCCCGGACAGGGGACTCCTACGAGCAGTACTTC
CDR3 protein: CASSSRTGDSYEQYF

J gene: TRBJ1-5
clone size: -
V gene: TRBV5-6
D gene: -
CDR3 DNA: TGTGCCAGCAGCTCCCAGGGATTTAGCAATCAGCCCCAGCATTTT
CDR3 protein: CASSSQGFSNQPQHF

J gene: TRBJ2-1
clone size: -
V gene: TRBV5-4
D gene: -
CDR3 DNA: TGTGCCAGCAGCTCGGCCCAGGGGAGCAATGAGCAGTTCTTC
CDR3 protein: CASSSAQGSNEQFF

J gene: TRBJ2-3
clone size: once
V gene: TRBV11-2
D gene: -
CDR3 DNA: TGTGCCAGCAGCTTAGATAAAGGTTGGCAGATTCGCGATACGCAGTATTTT
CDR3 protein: CASSLDKGWQIRDTQYF

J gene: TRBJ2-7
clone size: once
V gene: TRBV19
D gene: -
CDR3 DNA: TGTGCCAGTAGCCGAGGGGGGGCAGGGGGCTGGTACGAGCAGTACTTC
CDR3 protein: CASSRGGAGGWYEQYF

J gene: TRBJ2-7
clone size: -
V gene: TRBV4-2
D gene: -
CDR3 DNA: TGTGCCAGCAGCCAGAGGGGCCGGGAGCTTACCTACGAGCAGTACTTC
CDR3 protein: CASSQRGRELTYEQYF

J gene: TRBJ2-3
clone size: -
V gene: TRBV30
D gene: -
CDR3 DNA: TGTGCCTGGACTGGGGGCCTGAGGCTCCGACCTCCAGAAAGCACAGATACGCAGTATTTT
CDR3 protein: CAWTGGLRLRPPESTDTQYF

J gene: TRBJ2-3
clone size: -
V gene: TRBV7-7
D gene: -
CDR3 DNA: TGTGCTAGCAGCTTAGAACGGGGACCCGCTAGCACAGATACGCAGTATTTT
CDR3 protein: CASSLERGPASTDTQYF

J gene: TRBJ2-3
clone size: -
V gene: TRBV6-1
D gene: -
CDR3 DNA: TGTGCCAGCAGTAGGAGCGGGCGCCTCCCAGATACGCAGTATTTT
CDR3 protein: CASSRSGRLPDTQYF

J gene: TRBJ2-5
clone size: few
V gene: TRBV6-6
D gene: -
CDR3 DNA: TGTGCCAGCCAAGAGAGGGTTTCGGCAGAGACCCAGTACTTC
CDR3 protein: CASQERVSAETQYF

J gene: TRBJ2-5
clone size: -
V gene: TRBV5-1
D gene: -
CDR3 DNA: TGCGCCAGCAGCTCCCAAACAGGGCTTGGGGAGACCCAGTACTTC
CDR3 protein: CASSSQTGLGETQYF

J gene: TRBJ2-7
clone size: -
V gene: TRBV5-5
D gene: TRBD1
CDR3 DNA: TGTGCCAGCAGCTTGTGGGGGACAGGCTCCTACGAGCAGTACTTC
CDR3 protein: CASSLWGTGSYEQYF

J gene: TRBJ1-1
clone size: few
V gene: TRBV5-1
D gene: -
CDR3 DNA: TGCGCCAGCAGCTTGTGGGGGTCGAACACTGAAGCTTTCTTT
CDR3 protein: CASSLWGSNTEAFF

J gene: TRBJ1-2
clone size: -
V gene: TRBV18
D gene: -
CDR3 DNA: TGTGCCAGCTCCACCGCATCCTCGGTAGGCTACACCTTC
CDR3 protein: CASSTASSVGYTF

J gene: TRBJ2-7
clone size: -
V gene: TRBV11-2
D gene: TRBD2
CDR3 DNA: TGTGCCAGCAGCTTATATTCGGGTAGGACTAGCGGGGACTCCTACGAGCAGTACTTC
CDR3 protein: CASSLYSGRTSGDSYEQYF

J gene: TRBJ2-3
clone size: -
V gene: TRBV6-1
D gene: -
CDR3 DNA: TGTGCCAGCAGTGCTGGGGGTCCAGATACGCAGTATTTT
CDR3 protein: CASSAGGPDTQYF

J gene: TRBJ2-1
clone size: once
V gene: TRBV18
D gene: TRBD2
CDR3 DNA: TGTGCCAGCTCACCAGGGACTAGCTTCAATGAGCAGTTCTTC
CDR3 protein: CASSPGTSFNEQFF

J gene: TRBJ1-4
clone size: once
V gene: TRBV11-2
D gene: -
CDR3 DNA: TGTGCCAGCAGCGCTCCGGGACCGGTTTTCCAAAAACTGTTTTTT
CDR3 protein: CASSAPGPVFQKLFF

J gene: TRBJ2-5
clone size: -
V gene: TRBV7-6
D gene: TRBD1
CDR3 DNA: TGTGCCAGCAGCTTCATAGGGGGCTCAGAGACCCAGTACTTC
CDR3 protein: CASSFIGGSETQYF